A single sample is the source of the 10 T cell receptor beta chains below, sequenced in a study of blood T cell repertoires in COVID-19. Sequencing was performed with immunoSEQ multiplex PCR; in TCRdb, only in-frame clones are kept and a portion is missing. This sample yields 210,000 or so clones, of which 90% are seen a single time; roughly 0.6% belongs to the top ten. Sequenced material: peripheral blood. The receptors shown here come from a man aged 45-65 years with acute or convalescent COVID-19.

The rearrangement uses TRBV27 and TRBJ2-7; 12 nucleotides match TRBD2. The germline gives CDR1 MNHEY, CDR2 SMNVEV (reference sequence). J was trimmed by 6 bases and V by 6 bases; bases with no gene match: 6. The CDR3 loop spans 14 amino acids. This chain's CDR3 is CASSLLAGGVEQYF. The CDR3 DNA reads TGTGCCAGCAGCCTACTAGCGGGAGGAGTCGAGCAGTACTTC.

This chain joins TRBV6-6 and TRBJ1-2; 7 bases match TRBD1. Germline V gene lookup returns CDR1 MNHNY and CDR2 SVGAGI (reference sequence). V gave up 10 bases and J gave up 3 bases; unmatched junction bases: 8. The CDR3 is 13 amino acids. CDR3 sequence reads: CAKSDRAYYGYTF. The CDR3, as DNA: TGTGCCAAGTCCGACAGGGCCTACTATGGCTACACCTTC.

The V and J genes are TRBV28 and TRBJ1-2, with unresolved D. Germline assignment: CDR1 MDHEN and CDR2 SYDVKM. V lost 6 bases, J lost 5 bases, and 10 bases lay in between. CDR3 length equals 12 residues. The DNA of the CDR3 is TGTGCCAGCAGGCTGGGAGGATATGGCTACACCTTC. It yields the protein CASRLGGYGYTF.

The chain combines TRBV2 with TRBJ1-1; no firm D call. The length of the CDR3 is 20 residues. The V end was cut by 2 bases, the J end by 1 base, with 26 bases between. CDR1 and CDR2 (germline): SNHLY, FYNNEI. The CDR3 bases are TGTGCCAGCAGTGAACCCCGTTATAATAGCGGGTTGTCCAAGAACACTGAAGCTTTCTTT. It yields the protein CASSEPRYNSGLSKNTEAFF.

The genes are TRBV11-2 and TRBJ1-1; D ambiguous. CDR1 and CDR2 (germline): SGHAT, FQNNGV. The V end lost 2 bases, the J end lost 3 bases, and 7 bases lay between the germline ends. The CDR3 totals 13 residues. Here the CDR3 DNA reads TGTGCCAGCAGCTTATCTCTGTACACTGAAGCTTTCTTT. The encoded protein is CASSLSLYTEAFF.

This clone was seen once. The rearrangement uses TRBV28 and TRBJ2-3, with 12 bases that match TRBD2. The length of the CDR3 is 16 residues. The V gene end was trimmed by 4 bases and the J gene end by 2 bases; junction bases not matched to a gene: 4. Germline lookup yields CDR1 MDHEN and CDR2 SYDVKM. The CDR3 nucleotides are TGTGCCAGCAGTTCCCGGACTAGCGGGAACACAGATACGCAGTATTTT. Its translation: CASSSRTSGNTDTQYF.

This clone came up once. The V call is TRBV7-2, the J call TRBJ1-1, with D tentatively TRBD1 (6 bases). Germline V gene sequence: CDR1 SGHTA, CDR2 FQGNSA. CDR3 length: 14 residues. Between the trimmed V and J ends, which lost 4 bases and 5 bases, there was a span of 14 bases. CDR3 amino acids: CASSSNRVRTEAFF. Here the CDR3 DNA reads TGTGCCAGCAGCTCCAACAGGGTACGGACTGAAGCTTTCTTT.

This rearrangement joins TRBV5-6 to TRBJ1-1, with 9 bases matching TRBD1. Germline CDR1 reads SGHDT; CDR2 reads YYEEEE. V lost 4 bases and J lost 8; bases outside the gene matches: 9. The CDR3 is 14 residues long. CDR3 sequence: CASSPPNRGQEAFF. DNA of the CDR3: TGTGCCAGCAGCCCTCCGAACAGGGGGCAAGAAGCTTTCTTT.

This chain joins TRBV12-5 and TRBJ1-1; TRBD1 matches at 7 bases. CDR3 size: 12 residues. CDR1 is LGHNT, CDR2 FRNRAP, per germline. V shed 1 base and J 11 bases; nucleotides not matched to a gene: 4. The DNA for the CDR3 is TGTGCTAGTGGTTTGGAACAGGGGAGGGCTTTCTTT. It yields the protein CASGLEQGRAFF.

The chain combines TRBV5-4 with TRBJ2-1; 11 positions agree with TRBD2. CDR1 and CDR2 (germline): SGHNT, YYREEE (reference sequence). The CDR3 has 16 amino acids. After removal of 4 bases from V and 3 bases from J, the junction contained 6 bases not matched to a gene. For the CDR3, the DNA is TGTGCCAGCAGCCCCGGGACTAGCGGTAGCTACAATGAGCAGTTCTTC. Protein sequence: CASSPGTSGSYNEQFF.